This passage covers 25 T cell receptor beta chains from one sample sequenced in a study of CD8 T cells in ankylosing spondylitis. MiXCR, applied by TCRdb to the 5' RACE reads, yields one record per CDR3 protein. Of 150,000 to 200,000 distinct CDR3 sequences listed, around 17% were seen once; the top ten hold about 7.8%. Sample: blood, either unsorted or a sorted T cell fraction (not recorded which). The source is a male donor with ankylosing spondylitis or in good health (not recorded which).

This clonotype was counted ten times or more. The CDR3 loop reads CASSLFTLRGGDTQYF. CDR3 bases: TGTGCCAGCAGTTTATTTACCCTACGAGGGGGAGATACGCAGTATTTT. This rearrangement joins TRBV28 to TRBJ2-3; TRBD1 is a possible D gene (6 bases). Trimming removed 1 base from V and 5 bases from J, with 16 bases in between. CDR3 length: 16 amino acids. Germline CDR1 is MDHEN and CDR2 is SYDVKM. The whole variable domain, filled in from reference TRBV28 and TRBJ2-3, reads DVKVTQSSRYLVKRTGEKVFLECVQDMDHENMFWYRQDPGLGLRLIYFSYDVKMKEKGDIPEGYSVSREKKERFSLILESASTNQTSMYLCASSLFTLRGGDTQYFGPGTRLTVL.

This clonotype appeared many times. V gene TRBV29-1 combines with J gene TRBJ1-6, with 8 bases matching TRBD1. V dropped 6 bases and J dropped 8; count of bases not matched to a gene: 6. The CDR3 spans 13 residues. Looked up from germline, CDR1 is SQVTM and CDR2 is ANQGSEA. The CDR3 DNA follows: TGCAGCGTAAAGGACAGGGTTGATTCACCCCTCCACTTT. It translates to CSVKDRVDSPLHF.

This clonotype was recorded a few times. This chain connects TRBV7-2 to TRBJ1-1; weak D call: TRBD1 (5 bases). The germline CDR1 and CDR2 sequences are SGHTA and FQGNSA. V was pared by 4 bases and J by 5 bases, with 14 bases between. This CDR3 is built from 14 residues. The CDR3 sequence: CASSWSSGGTEAFF. The CDR3 DNA reads as TGTGCCAGCAGCTGGTCCAGTGGGGGGACTGAAGCTTTCTTT.

The CDR3 DNA follows: TGTGCCAGCAGCTTAGTAGGGGGCGGTGAAAAACTGTTTTTT. Its protein is CASSLVGGGEKLFF. The rearrangement joins TRBV7-9 to TRBJ1-4, with 7 bases that match TRBD1. CDR3 size: 14 residues. Per germline, CDR1 SEHNR and CDR2 FQNEAQ (reference sequence). Losses at the gene ends were 1 base for V and 7 bases for J; bases not matched to a gene: 3.

V usage is TRBV18 and J usage is TRBJ1-1; no definite D call. The CDR3 consists of 14 residues. V lost 3 bases and J lost 1, with 9 bases in between. Germline V gene data show CDR1 as KGHSH and CDR2 as LQKENI. Written as DNA, the CDR3 is TGTGCCAGCTCACCTACTCGACAGAACACTGAAGCTTTCTTT. Amino acids: CASSPTRQNTEAFF.

This clonotype occurred a few times. This chain uses TRBV28 with TRBJ1-6; a weak D match, TRBD1 (5 bases). This CDR3 has 16 residues. CDR1 is MDHEN and CDR2 is SYDVKM in the germline V gene. V lost 2 bases and J 9 bases, leaving 17 bases between the germline ends. The CDR3 here is CASSLTPGGVGSPLHF. In nucleotides, the CDR3 is TGTGCCAGCAGTTTAACCCCGGGAGGGGTCGGTTCACCCCTCCACTTT.

The chain joins TRBV5-1 to TRBJ2-2; 9 nucleotides match TRBD1. Per the germline V gene, CDR1 is SGHRS and CDR2 is YFSETQ. V was clipped by 4 bases and J by 3 bases; unmatched bases: 4. This CDR3 has 15 residues. Here the CDR3 reads CASSGRTGDTGELFF. CDR3 nucleotides: TGCGCCAGCAGCGGGAGGACAGGGGACACCGGGGAGCTGTTTTTT. Supplemented by reference TRBV5-1 and TRBJ2-2, the full variable domain reads KAGVTQTPRYLIKTRGQQVTLSCSPISGHRSVSWYQQTPGQGLQFLFEYFSETQRNKGNFPGRFSGRQFSNSRSEMNVSTLELGDSALYLCASSGRTGDTGELFFGEGSRLTVL.

There are many counts of this clonotype. The CDR3 loop reads CSARGTGNQPQHF. Here the CDR3 DNA reads TGCAGTGCTAGGGGGACAGGAAATCAGCCCCAGCATTTT. This chain joins TRBV20-1 and TRBJ1-5; TRBD1 matches 8 bases. Germline assignment: CDR1 DFQATT and CDR2 SNEGSKA (reference sequence). With V trimmed by 3 bases and J by 4 bases, 2 bases remained unmatched. The CDR3 totals 13 residues.

The sample holds a few counts of this clonotype. V is TRBV10-1 and J is TRBJ2-1; TRBD2 agrees at 7 bases. V lost 3 bases and J lost 4; bases outside the gene matches: 6. The CDR3 totals 15 residues. Germline V lookup: CDR1 WNHNN, CDR2 SYGVQD (reference sequence). CDR3 protein: CASSELRGGYNEQFF. Here the CDR3 DNA reads TGCGCCAGCAGTGAATTACGCGGGGGTTACAATGAGCAGTTCTTC.

Points on this clonotype: Relative to the germline gene, one junction end is altered; a read error may explain this. V gene TRBV2 combines with J gene TRBJ2-4, with 8 bases aligning to TRBD2. The germline V gene has CDR1 SNHLY and CDR2 FYNNEI. The CDR3 loop spans 15 amino acids. CDR3 protein: CVSSEGRGGGNIQYF. The CDR3 DNA sequence: TGTGTCAGCAGTGAGGGTCGGGGGGGAGGAAACATTCAGTACTTC.

This clonotype was counted ten times or more. The chain combines TRBV6-1 with TRBJ1-6; D is perhaps TRBD1 (6 bases). Germline CDR1 and CDR2: MNHNS and SASEGT. V shed 7 bases and J shed 8 bases, with 12 bases lying between them. This CDR3 has 13 amino acids. CDR3 DNA: TGTGCCAGCATGCGGGGGCCGGATTCACCCCTCCACTTT. Protein: CASMRGPDSPLHF.

This clonotype was recorded a few times. The chain has TRBV20-1 and TRBJ1-1; possibly TRBD1 for D (6 bases). The V end was cut by 7 bases, the J end by 1 base, with 16 bases between. CDR3 length: 14 residues. Germline V gene lookup returns CDR1 DFQATT and CDR2 SNEGSKA (reference sequence). The CDR3 region has the DNA TGCAGTGGGACCCGGGGGGGCGAGAACACTGAAGCTTTCTTT. This sequence encodes CSGTRGGENTEAFF.

This clonotype was picked up a small number of times. The V call is TRBV3-1, the J call TRBJ2-6; a possible D gene is TRBD1 (5 bases). The CDR3 runs to 14 residues. Trimming stripped 8 bases from V and 2 bases from J, with 10 bases between. CDR1 and CDR2 (germline): LGHDT, YNNKEL (reference sequence). CDR3 sequence (DNA): TGTGCCAGCTCCAGGGAAGCTGGGGCCAACGTCCTGACTTTC. It specifies CASSREAGANVLTF.

This clonotype was found many times. The rearrangement joins TRBV28 to TRBJ1-2; tentative D call: TRBD1 (6 bases). V lost 3 bases and J lost 2, with 10 bases in between. This CDR3 is 14 amino acids long. The germline gives CDR1 MDHEN, CDR2 SYDVKM. This CDR3 reads CASSFPGENYGYTF. The CDR3 coding sequence is TGTGCCAGCAGTTTCCCAGGGGAAAACTATGGCTACACCTTC.

The chain couples TRBV20-1 to TRBJ2-1, with unresolved D. The CDR3 has 11 residues. Germline CDR1 is DFQATT and CDR2 is SNEGSKA (reference sequence). V was trimmed by 6 bases and J by 7 bases, leaving 10 bases between them. The CDR3 spells CSAPDRNEQFF. The CDR3 DNA sequence: TGCAGTGCCCCGGACCGGAATGAGCAGTTCTTC.

This sequence joins TRBV27 and TRBJ1-1; TRBD1 agrees at 8 bases. The V segment lost 5 bases and the J segment 2 bases; nucleotides outside the gene matches: 7. Germline CDR1 is MNHEY and CDR2 is SMNVEV (reference sequence). The CDR3 has 15 amino acids. The CDR3 spells CASSLGTGANTEAFF. CDR3 DNA sequence: TGTGCCAGCAGTCTTGGGACAGGAGCTAACACTGAAGCTTTCTTT.

The CDR3 here is CASSGSGDGVNEQFF. CDR3 DNA sequence: TGTGCCAGCAGTGGCTCGGGGGACGGGGTCAATGAGCAGTTCTTC. V gene TRBV6-1 combines with J gene TRBJ2-1; D possibly corresponds to TRBD2 (6 bases). This CDR3 spans 15 amino acids. V was trimmed by 4 bases and J by 6 bases, leaving 16 bases between them. Germline V gives CDR1 MNHNS, CDR2 SASEGT.

This clonotype was recorded many times. This chain uses TRBV7-2 with TRBJ2-7, with 10 bases identical to TRBD2. The CDR3 spans 15 residues. In germline, CDR1 is SGHTA, CDR2 FQGNSA. The V and J ends lost 5 bases and 4 bases, in that order; junction bases with no gene match: 8. The CDR3 reads CASSPLLAGSYEQYF. CDR3 sequence (DNA): TGTGCCAGCAGCCCATTACTAGCGGGAAGTTACGAGCAGTACTTC.

Here the CDR3 DNA reads TGCGCCAGCAGCGCGGGCACCGGGGAGCTGTTTTTT. Its protein product is CASSAGTGELFF. J is TRBJ2-2 and V is TRBV5-1; possible D gene TRBD2, 5 bases. The germline CDR1 and CDR2 sequences are SGHRS and YFSETQ. The CDR3 contains 12 residues. The germline V and J ends were trimmed by 4 bases and 4 bases, with 5 bases remaining between them.

The CDR3 sequence: CASSPGGINQPQHF. The CDR3 nucleotides are TGCGCCAGCAGCCCCGGGGGCATCAATCAGCCCCAGCATTTT. V gene TRBV5-1 combines with J gene TRBJ1-5; the D gene is possibly TRBD1 (6 bases). V lost 4 bases to trimming and J lost 3 bases, with 11 bases between them. Germline assignment: CDR1 SGHRS and CDR2 YFSETQ. The CDR3 extends over 14 amino acids.

The sample holds a few counts of this clonotype. The CDR3 loop reads CASSLASSSGSYNEQFF. For the CDR3, the DNA is TGTGCCAGCAGCTTAGCAAGTTCTAGCGGGAGCTACAATGAGCAGTTCTTC. The rearrangement links TRBV7-2 to TRBJ2-1, with TRBD2 identical over 10 bases. The CDR3 is 17 amino acids. The V segment lost 0 bases and the J segment 3 bases; nucleotides outside the gene matches: 5. Germline loops: CDR1 SGHTA, CDR2 FQGNSA.

This clonotype was seen repeatedly, ten times or more. This sequence joins TRBV28 and TRBJ2-1, with D unresolved. With 10 bases removed from V and 7 bases from J, the gap between germline ends came to 11 bases. Per the germline V gene, CDR1 is MDHEN and CDR2 is SYDVKM. CDR3 size: 11 residues. The CDR3: CAIHGLNEQFF. Here the CDR3 DNA reads TGTGCCATCCACGGTCTTAATGAGCAGTTCTTC.

In this sample, this clonotype turned up once. An end of the junction does not agree with germline; a read error may underlie this. J is TRBJ2-1 and V is TRBV19, with TRBD2 as a possible D gene (5 bases). Germline V gives CDR1 LNHDA, CDR2 SQIVND (reference sequence). The CDR3 length is 13 residues. The DNA for the CDR3 is TGTGTCAGTACCAGCGGTGCTTACAATGAGCAGTTCTTC. Its translation: CVSTSGAYNEQFF.

This clonotype showed up many times. V usage is TRBV5-5 and J usage is TRBJ2-7, with TRBD1 identical over 9 bases. The V gene's germline CDR1 is SGHKS and CDR2 YYEKEE (reference sequence). J was trimmed by 2 bases and V by 5 bases; bases with no gene match: 5. The CDR3 length is 14 residues. CDR3 protein: CASSFGQGTYEQYF. The CDR3 coding sequence is TGTGCCAGCAGTTTCGGACAGGGGACCTACGAGCAGTACTTC.

The table lists this clonotype with many counts. J is TRBJ2-3 and V is TRBV20-1, with 13 bases fitting TRBD2. The CDR3 has 14 residues. Germline V gene lookup returns CDR1 DFQATT and CDR2 SNEGSKA (reference sequence). Trimming at V came to 7 bases and at J to 6 bases, leaving 7 bases not matched to a gene. The CDR3 nucleotides are TGCAGTGGACGGACTAGCGGGAGCTGGGATACGCAGTATTTT. Protein product: CSGRTSGSWDTQYF.